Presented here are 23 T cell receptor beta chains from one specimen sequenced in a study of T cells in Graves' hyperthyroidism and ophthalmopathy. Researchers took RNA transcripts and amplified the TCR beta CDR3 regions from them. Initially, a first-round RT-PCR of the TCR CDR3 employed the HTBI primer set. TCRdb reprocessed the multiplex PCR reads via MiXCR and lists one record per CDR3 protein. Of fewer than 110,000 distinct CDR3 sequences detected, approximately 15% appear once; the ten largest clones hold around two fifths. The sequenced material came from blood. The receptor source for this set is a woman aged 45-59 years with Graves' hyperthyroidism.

The CDR3 reads CASSTSAGTAYEQYF. The CDR3 region has the DNA TGTGCCAGCAGCACGTCCGCCGGGACTGCCTACGAGCAGTACTTC. The V gene is TRBV28, the J gene TRBJ2-7; the D gene is possibly TRBD2 (6 bases). Germline CDR1 reads MDHEN; CDR2 reads SYDVKM. Deletions cut 6 bases from V and 2 bases from J, with 17 bases between. The CDR3 consists of 15 residues.

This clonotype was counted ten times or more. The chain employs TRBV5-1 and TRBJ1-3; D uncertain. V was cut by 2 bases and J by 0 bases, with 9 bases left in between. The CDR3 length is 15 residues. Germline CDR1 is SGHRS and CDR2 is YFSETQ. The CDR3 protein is CASSFAGDSGNTIYF. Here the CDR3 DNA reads TGCGCCAGCAGCTTCGCAGGCGACTCTGGAAACACCATATATTTT.

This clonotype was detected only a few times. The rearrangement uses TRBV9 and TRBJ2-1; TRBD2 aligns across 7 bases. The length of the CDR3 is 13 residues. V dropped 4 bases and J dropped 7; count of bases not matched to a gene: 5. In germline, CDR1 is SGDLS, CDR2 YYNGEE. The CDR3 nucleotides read TGTGCCAGCAGCTCCCGGGAGGCGAATGAGCAGTTCTTC. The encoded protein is CASSSREANEQFF.

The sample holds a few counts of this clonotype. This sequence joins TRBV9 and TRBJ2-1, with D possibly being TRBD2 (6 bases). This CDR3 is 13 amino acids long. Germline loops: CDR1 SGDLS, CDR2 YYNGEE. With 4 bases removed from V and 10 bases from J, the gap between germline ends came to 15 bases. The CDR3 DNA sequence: TGTGCCAGCAGCCCACCCTCTAGCGACGAGCAGTTCTTC. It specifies CASSPPSSDEQFF.

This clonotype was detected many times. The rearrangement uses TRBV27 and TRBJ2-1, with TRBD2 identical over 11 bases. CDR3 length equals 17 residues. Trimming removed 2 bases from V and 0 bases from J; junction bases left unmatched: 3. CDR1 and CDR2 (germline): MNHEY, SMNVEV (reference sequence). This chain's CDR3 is CASSLRTSGGSYNEQFF. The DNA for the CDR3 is TGTGCCAGCAGTTTAAGAACTAGCGGGGGCTCCTACAATGAGCAGTTCTTC.

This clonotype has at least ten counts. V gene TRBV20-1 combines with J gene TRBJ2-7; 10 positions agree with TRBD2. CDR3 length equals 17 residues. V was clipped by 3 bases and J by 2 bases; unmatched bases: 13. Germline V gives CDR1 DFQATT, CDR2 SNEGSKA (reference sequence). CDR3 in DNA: TGCAGTGCTAGCGAGCTAGCGGGAGAAGGATTAGCCTACGAGCAGTACTTC. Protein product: CSASELAGEGLAYEQYF.

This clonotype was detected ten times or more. DNA of the CDR3: TGTGCCAGCAGCAAACAGACAGGGGCCGCCAGGGGGGAGCAGTACTTC. This encodes CASSKQTGAARGEQYF. This chain links TRBV11-2 with TRBJ2-7; 8 bases agree with TRBD1. J was trimmed by 7 bases and V by 5 bases; bases with no gene match: 16. The CDR3 is made up of 16 amino acids. The germline CDR1 and CDR2 sequences are SGHAT and FQNNGV. Full variable domain (rest looked up from reference TRBV11-2 and TRBJ2-7): EAGVAQSPRYKIIEKRQSVAFWCNPISGHATLYWYQQILGQGPKLLIQFQNNGVVDDSQLPKDRFSAERLKGVDSTLKIQPAKLEDSAVYLCASSKQTGAARGEQYFGPGTRLTVT.

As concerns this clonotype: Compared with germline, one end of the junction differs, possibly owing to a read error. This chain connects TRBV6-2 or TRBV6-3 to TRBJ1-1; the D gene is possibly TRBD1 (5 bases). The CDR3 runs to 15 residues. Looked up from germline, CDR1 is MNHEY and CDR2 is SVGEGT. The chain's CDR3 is CASSLAGGMNTEASF. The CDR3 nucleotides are TGTGCCAGCAGTTTAGCTGGGGGGATGAACACTGAAGCTTCCTTT.

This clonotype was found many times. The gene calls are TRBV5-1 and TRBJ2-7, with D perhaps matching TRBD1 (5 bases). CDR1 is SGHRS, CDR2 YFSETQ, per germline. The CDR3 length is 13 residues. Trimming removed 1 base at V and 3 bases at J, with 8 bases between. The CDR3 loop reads CASSLTGYYEQYF. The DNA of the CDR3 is TGCGCCAGCAGCTTGACAGGTTACTACGAGCAGTACTTC.

This CDR3 is CASSARGGEQYF. In DNA form, the CDR3 reads TGTGCCAGCAGCGCCAGGGGGGGCGAGCAGTACTTC. This sequence joins TRBV3-1 and TRBJ2-7; D could derive from TRBD1 or TRBD2 (7 bases each). There are 12 residues in the CDR3. V lost 5 bases and J lost 6, with 11 bases in between. Germline CDR1 reads LGHDT; CDR2 reads YNNKEL (reference sequence).

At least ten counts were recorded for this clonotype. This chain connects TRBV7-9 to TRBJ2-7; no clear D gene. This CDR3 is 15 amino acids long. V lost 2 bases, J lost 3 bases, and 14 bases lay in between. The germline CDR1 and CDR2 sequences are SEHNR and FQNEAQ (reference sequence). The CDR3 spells CASSLYPQSLYEQYF. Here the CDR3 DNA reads TGTGCCAGCAGCTTATACCCCCAAAGCCTCTACGAGCAGTACTTC.

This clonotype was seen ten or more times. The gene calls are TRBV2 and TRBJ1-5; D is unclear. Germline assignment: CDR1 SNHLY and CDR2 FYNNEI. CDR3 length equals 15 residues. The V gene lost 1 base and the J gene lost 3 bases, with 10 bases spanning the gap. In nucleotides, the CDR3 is TGTGCCAGCAGTGAAGAGGGTAGGAACAATCAGCCCCAGCATTTT. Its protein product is CASSEEGRNNQPQHF.

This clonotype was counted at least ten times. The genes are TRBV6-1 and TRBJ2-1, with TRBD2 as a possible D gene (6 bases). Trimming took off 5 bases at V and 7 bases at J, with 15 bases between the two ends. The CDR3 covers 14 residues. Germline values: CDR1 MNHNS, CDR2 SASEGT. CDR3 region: CASSSGTRGNEQFF. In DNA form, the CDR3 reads TGTGCCAGCAGTTCCGGGACCCGGGGGAATGAGCAGTTCTTC.

CDR3 in DNA: TGTGCCAGCAGCTTAGAGCTGCAGAGCTCCTACAATGAGCAGTTCTTC. Protein: CASSLELQSSYNEQFF. This chain uses TRBV28 with TRBJ2-1, with D unclear. The CDR3 is 16 residues long. V was cut by 6 bases and J by 0 bases, with 15 bases left in between. Germline V gene data show CDR1 as MDHEN and CDR2 as SYDVKM.

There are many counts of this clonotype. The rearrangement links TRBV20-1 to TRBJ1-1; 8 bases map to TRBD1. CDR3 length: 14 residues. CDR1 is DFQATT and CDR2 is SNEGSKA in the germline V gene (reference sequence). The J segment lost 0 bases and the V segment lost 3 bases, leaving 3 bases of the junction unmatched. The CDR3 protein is CSASRQGMNTEAFF. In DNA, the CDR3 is TGCAGTGCTAGCAGACAGGGGATGAACACTGAAGCTTTCTTT.

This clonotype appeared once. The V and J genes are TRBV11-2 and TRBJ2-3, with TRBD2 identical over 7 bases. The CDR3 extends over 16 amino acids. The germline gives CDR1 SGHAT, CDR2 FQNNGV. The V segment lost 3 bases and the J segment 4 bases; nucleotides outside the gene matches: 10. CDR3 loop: CASSFFAGDVADTQYF. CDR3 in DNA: TGTGCCAGCAGCTTTTTTGCGGGAGACGTGGCAGATACGCAGTATTTT.

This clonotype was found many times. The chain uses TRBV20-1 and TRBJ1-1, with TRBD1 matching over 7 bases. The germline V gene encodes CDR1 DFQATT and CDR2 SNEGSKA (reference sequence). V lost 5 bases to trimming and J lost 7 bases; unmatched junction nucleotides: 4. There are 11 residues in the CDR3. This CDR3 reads CSAPRGLEAFF. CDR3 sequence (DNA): TGCAGTGCTCCAAGGGGGCTTGAAGCTTTCTTT.

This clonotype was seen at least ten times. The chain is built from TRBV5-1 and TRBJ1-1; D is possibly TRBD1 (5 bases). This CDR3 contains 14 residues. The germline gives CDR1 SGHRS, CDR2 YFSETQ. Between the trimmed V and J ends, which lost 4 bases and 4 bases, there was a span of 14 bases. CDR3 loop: CASSPAGEGTEAFF. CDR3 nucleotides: TGCGCCAGCAGCCCGGCGGGGGAGGGCACTGAAGCTTTCTTT.

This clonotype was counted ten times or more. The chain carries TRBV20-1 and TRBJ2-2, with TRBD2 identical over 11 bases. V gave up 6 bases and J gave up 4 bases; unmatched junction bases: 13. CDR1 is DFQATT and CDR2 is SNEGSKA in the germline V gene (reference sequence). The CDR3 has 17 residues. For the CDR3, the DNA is TGCAGTGCGGCCTCTGATACTAGCGGGAGCCTCACCGGGGAGCTGTTTTTT. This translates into CSAASDTSGSLTGELFF.

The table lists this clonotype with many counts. The DNA for the CDR3 is TGTGCCAGCAGCGTGGGGGGACGAGAGACCCAGTACTTC. It is translated as CASSVGGRETQYF. The chain combines TRBV28 with TRBJ2-5; D perhaps matches TRBD2 (6 bases). V was pared by 6 bases and J by 4 bases, with 12 bases between. The germline gives CDR1 MDHEN, CDR2 SYDVKM. This CDR3 region has 13 residues. Drawing the rest from reference TRBV28 and TRBJ2-5, the complete variable domain is DVKVTQSSRYLVKRTGEKVFLECVQDMDHENMFWYRQDPGLGLRLIYFSYDVKMKEKGDIPEGYSVSREKKERFSLILESASTNQTSMYLCASSVGGRETQYFGPGTRLLVL.

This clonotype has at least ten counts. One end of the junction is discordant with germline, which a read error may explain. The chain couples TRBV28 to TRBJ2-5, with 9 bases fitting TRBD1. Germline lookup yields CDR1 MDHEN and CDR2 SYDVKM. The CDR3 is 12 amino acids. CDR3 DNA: TGTGCCAGCAGGGTAGACAGGGGGGTCTTGCACTTC. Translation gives CASRVDRGVLHF. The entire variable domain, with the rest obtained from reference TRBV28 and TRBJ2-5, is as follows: DVKVTQSSRYLVKRTGEKVFLECVQDMDHENMFWYRQDPGLGLRLIYFSYDVKMKEKGDIPEGYSVSREKKERFSLILESASTNQTSMYLCASRVDRGVLHFGPGTRLLVL.

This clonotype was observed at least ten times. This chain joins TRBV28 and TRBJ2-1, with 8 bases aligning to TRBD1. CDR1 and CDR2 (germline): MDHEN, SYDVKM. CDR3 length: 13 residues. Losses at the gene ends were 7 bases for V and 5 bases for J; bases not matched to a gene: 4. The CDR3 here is CASTPDRDNEQFF. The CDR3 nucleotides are TGTGCCAGCACCCCGGACAGGGACAATGAGCAGTTCTTC. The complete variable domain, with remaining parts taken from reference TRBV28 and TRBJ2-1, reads DVKVTQSSRYLVKRTGEKVFLECVQDMDHENMFWYRQDPGLGLRLIYFSYDVKMKEKGDIPEGYSVSREKKERFSLILESASTNQTSMYLCASTPDRDNEQFFGPGTRLTVL.

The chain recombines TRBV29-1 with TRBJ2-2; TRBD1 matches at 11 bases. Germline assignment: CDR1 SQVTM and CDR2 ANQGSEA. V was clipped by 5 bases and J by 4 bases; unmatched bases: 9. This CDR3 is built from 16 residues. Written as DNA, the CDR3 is TGCAGCGTTCAGGGGATAGGGACAGGGGGCACCGGGGAGCTGTTTTTT. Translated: CSVQGIGTGGTGELFF.